Presented here are 30 T cell receptor beta chains from one specimen sequenced in a study of monozygotic twins with inflammatory bowel disease. TCRdb re-called the 5' RACE reads and shows each CDR3 protein once, DNA omitted. The sample table includes about 450,000 distinct CDR3 sequences. The sample taken for sequencing was blood. These receptors were obtained from a human donor with ulcerative colitis or Crohn's disease, or a healthy co-twin of an affected twin (not recorded which).

V usage is TRBV3-1 and J usage is TRBJ2-1; the TCRdb call, TRBD2, lacks DNA for checking. The CDR3 has 15 amino acids. Germline values: CDR1 LGHDT, CDR2 YNNKEL (reference sequence). This CDR3 reads CASSNLAGVGDEQFF.

The chain couples TRBV4-2 to TRBJ1-4; the TRBD1 assignment by TCRdb is unverifiable without DNA. The germline V gene has CDR1 LGHNA and CDR2 YNFKEQ. The CDR3 totals 19 residues. This CDR3 reads CASSHRQVGGIATNEKLFF.

The chain combines TRBV12-3 or TRBV12-4 with TRBJ1-5. The CDR3 runs 13 residues. The CDR3: CASSPALNQPQHF.

CDR3 residues: CASSPSGSNTEAFF. This sequence joins TRBV18 and TRBJ1-1. Germline V gene lookup returns CDR1 KGHSH and CDR2 LQKENI. The CDR3 extends over 14 amino acids.

This rearrangement joins TRBV5-1 to TRBJ2-7; TCRdb gives TRBD1 as the D gene, but with no DNA this cannot be confirmed. The CDR3 runs to 16 residues. Germline assignment: CDR1 SGHRS and CDR2 YFSETQ. CDR3 sequence: CASSIAAGGGKNEQYF.

This chain uses TRBV5-1 with TRBJ1-2. The CDR3 extends over 14 amino acids. Germline V gene data show CDR1 as SGHRS and CDR2 as YFSETQ. The CDR3 reads CASSLVSAAGGYTF.

J is TRBJ1-5 and V is TRBV30. The germline gives CDR1 GTSNPN, CDR2 SVGIG (reference sequence). The CDR3 extends over 13 amino acids. The CDR3 sequence is CAWSVQGIQPQHF. Filled out from reference TRBV30 and TRBJ1-5, the complete variable domain reads SQTIHQWPATLVQPVGSPLSLECTVEGTSNPNLYWYRQAAGRGLQLLFYSVGIGQISSEVPQNLSASRPQDRQFILSSKKLLLSDSGFYLCAWSVQGIQPQHFGDGTRLSIL.

The chain carries TRBV5-4 and TRBJ1-4; the D call of TRBD1 rests on TCRdb alone, since no DNA is present to check it. The CDR3 extends over 16 amino acids. Germline-derived CDR1 and CDR2 are SGHNT and YYREEE (reference sequence). The CDR3 sequence is CASSHSGTSTNEKLFF. Based on the CDR3 plus reference TRBV5-4 and TRBJ1-4, the full variable domain is ETGVTQSPTHLIKTRGQQVTLRCSSQSGHNTVSWYQQALGQGPQFIFQYYREEENGRGNFPPRFSGLQFPNYSSELNVNALELDDSALYLCASSHSGTSTNEKLFFGSGTQLSVL.

This chain links TRBV7-2 with TRBJ2-3; TCRdb picks TRBD1, but there is no DNA to check that call. CDR3 length equals 18 residues. CDR1 and CDR2 (germline): SGHTA, FQGNSA. The CDR3 here is CASSLAGRGRWGTDTQYF. The full variable domain, rest sourced from reference TRBV7-2 and TRBJ2-3, is GAGVSQSPSNKVTEKGKDVELRCDPISGHTALYWYRQSLGQGLEFLIYFQGNSAPDKSGLPSDRFSAERTGGSVSTLTIQRTQQEDSAVYLCASSLAGRGRWGTDTQYFGPGTRLTVL.

The chain is built from TRBV30 and TRBJ2-1; absent DNA, TCRdb's TRBD2 call cannot be checked. The CDR3 has 13 residues. Per the germline V gene, CDR1 is GTSNPN and CDR2 is SVGIG (reference sequence). This CDR3 is CACLAGGPSEQFF.

The genes are TRBV14 and TRBJ2-7. The CDR3 contains 16 residues. The germline gives CDR1 SGHDN, CDR2 FVKESK. CDR3 residues: CASSPTRTLPWDEQYF.

This chain connects TRBV13 to TRBJ1-1; without DNA, the TCRdb call of TRBD1 cannot be checked. CDR3 length: 16 amino acids. Germline V gene data show CDR1 as PRHDT and CDR2 as FYEKMQ (reference sequence). CDR3 amino acids: CASSLAGAGGNTEAFF.

The chain recombines TRBV3-1 with TRBJ2-2; no DNA is available, so the TRBD1 call from TCRdb remains unchecked. The germline gives CDR1 LGHDT, CDR2 YNNKEL (reference sequence). CDR3 length equals 13 residues. The CDR3 loop is CASSQGPTGELFF. The complete variable domain, with remaining parts taken from reference TRBV3-1 and TRBJ2-2, reads DTAVSQTPKYLVTQMGNDKSIKCEQNLGHDTMYWYKQDSKKFLKIMFSYNNKELIINETVPNRFSPKSPDKAHLNLHINSLELGDSAVYFCASSQGPTGELFFGEGSRLTVL.

The rearrangement uses TRBV5-1 and TRBJ2-4; the TCRdb D gene call, TRBD1, has no DNA to confirm it. The CDR3 has 17 residues. In germline, CDR1 is SGHRS, CDR2 YFSETQ. CDR3 amino acids: CASSATGGVGAKNIQYF.

The V gene is TRBV4-1, the J gene TRBJ2-7; with no DNA, the TCRdb D assignment of TRBD1 cannot be verified. The germline CDR1 and CDR2 sequences are MGHRA and YSYEKL. The CDR3 totals 14 residues. The CDR3 sequence is CASARDLDSYEQYF.

The rearrangement uses TRBV7-3 and TRBJ2-1. The CDR3 extends over 15 amino acids. Germline CDR1 SGHTA, CDR2 FQGTGA. CDR3 region: CASSWKGGSYNEQFF.

This chain connects TRBV7-2 to TRBJ1-1. Germline V gene sequence: CDR1 SGHTA, CDR2 FQGNSA. The CDR3 runs to 13 residues. Here the CDR3 reads CASSLGGPSEAFF.

The chain couples TRBV28 to TRBJ2-1; TCRdb reports TRBD1, a call that lacks DNA to check it against. Germline V gene sequence: CDR1 MDHEN, CDR2 SYDVKM. The CDR3 extends over 17 amino acids. The CDR3 loop is CASGWGNRRDSYNEQFF.

The chain couples TRBV30 to TRBJ1-2; the D call of TRBD1 rests on TCRdb alone, since no DNA is present to check it. The CDR3 runs 13 residues. CDR1 is GTSNPN and CDR2 is SVGIG in the germline V gene (reference sequence). CDR3 in amino acids: CAWRYRDREGYTF.

The V gene is TRBV5-1, the J gene TRBJ2-5; without DNA, the TCRdb call of TRBD2 cannot be checked. From germline, CDR1 is SGHRS and CDR2 YFSETQ. This CDR3 comprises 15 residues. The CDR3 sequence: CASSLMASEQETQYF. The full variable domain, completed using reference TRBV5-1 and TRBJ2-5, is KAGVTQTPRYLIKTRGQQVTLSCSPISGHRSVSWYQQTPGQGLQFLFEYFSETQRNKGNFPGRFSGRQFSNSRSEMNVSTLELGDSALYLCASSLMASEQETQYFGPGTRLLVL.

The CDR3 loop reads CASSSRDSFSTDTQYF. This chain joins TRBV3-1 and TRBJ2-3; lacking DNA, the TRBD2 call made by TCRdb goes unchecked. Germline CDR1 LGHDT, CDR2 YNNKEL (reference sequence). The CDR3 length is 16 residues.

V gene TRBV7-2 combines with J gene TRBJ2-7; TCRdb designates TRBD2, a call that cannot be tested without DNA. This CDR3 contains 16 residues. Germline-derived CDR1 and CDR2 are SGHTA and FQGNSA. The CDR3: CASSLATTSGGYEQYF.

V gene TRBV7-8 combines with J gene TRBJ2-7; the TRBD1 assignment by TCRdb is unverifiable without DNA. Germline V gene data show CDR1 as SGHVS and CDR2 as FQNEAQ. The CDR3 is 15 residues long. The chain's CDR3 is CASSFALAGPYEQYF.

The chain has TRBV29-1 and TRBJ2-1; TCRdb's D call of TRBD1 is untestable without DNA. Germline CDR1 and CDR2: SQVTM and ANQGSEA. The CDR3 is 16 residues long. This CDR3 is CSVENPGIGSYNEQFF.

This chain connects TRBV2 to TRBJ2-3; TCRdb reports TRBD1, a call that lacks DNA to check it against. CDR1 is SNHLY and CDR2 is FYNNEI in the germline V gene. The CDR3 sequence is 15 residues long. CDR3 sequence: CASSGDTVGTDTQYF.

V and J are TRBV5-1 and TRBJ2-7; checking the TCRdb D call of TRBD1 is not possible without DNA. Looked up from germline, CDR1 is SGHRS and CDR2 is YFSETQ. This CDR3 has 13 residues. The chain's CDR3 is CASRRGQTYEQYF.

The chain carries TRBV7-2 and TRBJ2-6; TCRdb proposes TRBD1, but this gene call is untestable without DNA. The CDR3 length is 15 residues. The germline gives CDR1 SGHTA, CDR2 FQGNSA. The CDR3 here is CASSPGTPGANVLTF.

The rearrangement links TRBV6-2 or TRBV6-3 to TRBJ1-3. The germline V gene has CDR1 MNHEY and CDR2 SVGEGT. The CDR3 is made up of 13 amino acids. CDR3 loop: CASSYSAGNTIYF.

V is TRBV29-1 and J is TRBJ1-1. The CDR3 is 13 amino acids. Germline CDR1 and CDR2: SQVTM and ANQGSEA. The CDR3 sequence: CSVRKVVGTEAFF. The whole variable domain, remainder taken from reference TRBV29-1 and TRBJ1-1, is SAVISQKPSRDICQRGTSLTIQCQVDSQVTMMFWYRQQPGQSLTLIATANQGSEATYESGFVIDKFPISRPNLTFSTLTVSNMSPEDSSIYLCSVRKVVGTEAFFGQGTRLTVV.

The J gene is TRBJ2-1, the V gene TRBV7-9. The V gene's germline CDR1 is SEHNR and CDR2 FQNEAQ (reference sequence). CDR3 length equals 16 residues. CDR3 protein: CASSWGISSSYNEQFF.